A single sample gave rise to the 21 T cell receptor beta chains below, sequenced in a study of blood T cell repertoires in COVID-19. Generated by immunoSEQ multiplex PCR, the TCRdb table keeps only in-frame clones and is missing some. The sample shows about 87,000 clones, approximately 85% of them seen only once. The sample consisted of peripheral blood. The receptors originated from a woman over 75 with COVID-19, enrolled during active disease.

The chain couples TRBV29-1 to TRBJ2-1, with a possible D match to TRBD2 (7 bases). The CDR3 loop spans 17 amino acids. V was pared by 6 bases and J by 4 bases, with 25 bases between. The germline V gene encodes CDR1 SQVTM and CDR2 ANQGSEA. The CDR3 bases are TGCAGCGTCGTAAGAGGGGGAGGGACACGCAAGTACAATGAGCAGTTCTTC. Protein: CSVVRGGGTRKYNEQFF.

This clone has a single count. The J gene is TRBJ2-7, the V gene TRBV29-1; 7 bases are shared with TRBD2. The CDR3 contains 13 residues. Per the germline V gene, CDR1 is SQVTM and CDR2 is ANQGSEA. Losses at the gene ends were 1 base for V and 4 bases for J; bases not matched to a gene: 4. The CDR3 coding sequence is TGCAGCGTTGAAGTGCGGGGAGGGTACGAGCAGTACTTC. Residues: CSVEVRGGYEQYF.

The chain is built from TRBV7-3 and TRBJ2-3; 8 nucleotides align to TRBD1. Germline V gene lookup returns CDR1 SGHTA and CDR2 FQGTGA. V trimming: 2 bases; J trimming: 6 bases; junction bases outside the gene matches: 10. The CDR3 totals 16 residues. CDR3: CASSLLTGESADTQYF. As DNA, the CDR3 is TGTGCCAGCAGCTTACTGACAGGGGAATCGGCCGATACGCAGTATTTT.

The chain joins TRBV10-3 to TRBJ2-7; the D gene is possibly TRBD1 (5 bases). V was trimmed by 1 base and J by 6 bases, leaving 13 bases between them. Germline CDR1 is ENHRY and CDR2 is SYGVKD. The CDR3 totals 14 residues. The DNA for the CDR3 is TGTGCCATCAGTGAGTTACAGGCCGTCGGCGAGCAGTACTTC. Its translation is CAISELQAVGEQYF.

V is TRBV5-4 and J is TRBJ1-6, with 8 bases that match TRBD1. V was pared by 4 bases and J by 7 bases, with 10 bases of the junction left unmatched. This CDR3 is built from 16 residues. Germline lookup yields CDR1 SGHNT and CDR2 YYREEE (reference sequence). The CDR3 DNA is TGTGCCAGCAGCCCGGACAGGGCGACGACGAATTCACCCCTCCACTTT. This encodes CASSPDRATTNSPLHF.

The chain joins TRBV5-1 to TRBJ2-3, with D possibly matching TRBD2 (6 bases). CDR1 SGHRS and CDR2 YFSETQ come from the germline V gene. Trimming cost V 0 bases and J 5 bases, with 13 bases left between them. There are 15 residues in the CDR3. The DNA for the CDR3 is TGCGCCAGCAGCTTGGGGGCTTTCGGGGGAGATACGCAGTATTTT. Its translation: CASSLGAFGGDTQYF.

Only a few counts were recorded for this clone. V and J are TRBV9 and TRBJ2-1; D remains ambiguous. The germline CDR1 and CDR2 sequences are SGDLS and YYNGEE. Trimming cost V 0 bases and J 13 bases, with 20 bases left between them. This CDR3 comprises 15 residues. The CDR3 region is CASSVAAERREGQFF. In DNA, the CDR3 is TGTGCCAGCAGCGTAGCGGCAGAACGGAGAGAAGGACAGTTCTTC.

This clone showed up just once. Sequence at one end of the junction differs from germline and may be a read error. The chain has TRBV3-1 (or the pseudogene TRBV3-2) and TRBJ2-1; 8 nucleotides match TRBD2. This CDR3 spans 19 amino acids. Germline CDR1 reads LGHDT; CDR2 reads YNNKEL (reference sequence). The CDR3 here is CARSWGRGASQVAYNEQFF. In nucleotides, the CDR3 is TGTGCCCGCAGCTGGGGGCGGGGGGCTTCACAAGTCGCCTACAATGAGCAGTTCTTC.

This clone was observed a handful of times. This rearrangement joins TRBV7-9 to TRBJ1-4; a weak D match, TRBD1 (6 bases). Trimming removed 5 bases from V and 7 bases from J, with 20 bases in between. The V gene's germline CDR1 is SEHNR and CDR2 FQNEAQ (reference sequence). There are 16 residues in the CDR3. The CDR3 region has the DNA TGTGCCAGCAGCCCCCAATCGGGGGGGCTCGGTGAAAAACTGTTTTTT. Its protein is CASSPQSGGLGEKLFF.

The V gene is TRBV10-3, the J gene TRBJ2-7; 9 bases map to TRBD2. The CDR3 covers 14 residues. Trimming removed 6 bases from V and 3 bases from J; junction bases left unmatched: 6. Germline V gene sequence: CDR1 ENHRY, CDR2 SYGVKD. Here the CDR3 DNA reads TGTGCCATCAGCGGGGTGACTAGCGGCTACGAGCAGTACTTC. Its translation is CAISGVTSGYEQYF.

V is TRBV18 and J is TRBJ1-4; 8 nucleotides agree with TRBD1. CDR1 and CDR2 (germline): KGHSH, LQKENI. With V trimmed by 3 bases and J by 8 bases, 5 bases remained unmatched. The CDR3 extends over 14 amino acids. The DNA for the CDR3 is TGTGCCAGCTCACCTACAGGGGGTTCCGAAAAACTGTTTTTT. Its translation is CASSPTGGSEKLFF.

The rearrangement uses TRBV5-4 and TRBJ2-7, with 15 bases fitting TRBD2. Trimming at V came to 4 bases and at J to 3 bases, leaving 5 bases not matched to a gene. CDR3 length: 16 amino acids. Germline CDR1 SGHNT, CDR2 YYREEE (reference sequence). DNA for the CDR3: TGTGCCAGCAGCAGGGGACTAGCGGGAGGTGTCTACGAGCAGTACTTC. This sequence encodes CASSRGLAGGVYEQYF.

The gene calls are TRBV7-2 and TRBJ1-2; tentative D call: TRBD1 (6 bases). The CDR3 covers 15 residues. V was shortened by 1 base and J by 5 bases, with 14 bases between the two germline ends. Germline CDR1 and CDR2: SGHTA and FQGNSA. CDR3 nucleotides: TGTGCCAGCAGCTTAGATCCAGCCAGGGGTTATGGCTACACCTTC. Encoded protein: CASSLDPARGYGYTF. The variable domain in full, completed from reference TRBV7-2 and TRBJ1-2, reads GAGVSQSPSNKVTEKGKDVELRCDPISGHTALYWYRQSLGQGLEFLIYFQGNSAPDKSGLPSDRFSAERTGGSVSTLTIQRTQQEDSAVYLCASSLDPARGYGYTFGSGTRLTVV.

CDR3 in amino acids: CASSKSLNPQGAVYTDTQYF. For the CDR3, the DNA is TGTGCCAGCAGCAAATCCCTAAATCCTCAGGGGGCTGTTTACACAGATACGCAGTATTTT. The rearrangement joins TRBV21-1 to TRBJ2-3; the tabulated D call, TRBD1, remains unverified against the DNA. TRBV21-1 is termed a pseudogene. The CDR3 sequence is 20 residues long.

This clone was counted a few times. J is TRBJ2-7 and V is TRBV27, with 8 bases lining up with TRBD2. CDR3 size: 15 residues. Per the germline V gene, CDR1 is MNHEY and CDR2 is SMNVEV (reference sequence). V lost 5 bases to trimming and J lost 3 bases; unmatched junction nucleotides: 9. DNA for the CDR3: TGTGCCAGCAGTCCCCCCGGGACTAGTAACTACGAGCAGTACTTC. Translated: CASSPPGTSNYEQYF.

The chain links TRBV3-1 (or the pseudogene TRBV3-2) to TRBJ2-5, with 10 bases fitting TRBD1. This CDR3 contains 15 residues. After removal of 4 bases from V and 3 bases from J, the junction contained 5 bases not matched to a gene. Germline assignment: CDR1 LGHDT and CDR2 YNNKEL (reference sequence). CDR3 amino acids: CASSPWTGGKETQYF. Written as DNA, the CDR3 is TGTGCCAGCAGCCCCTGGACAGGGGGTAAAGAGACCCAGTACTTC.

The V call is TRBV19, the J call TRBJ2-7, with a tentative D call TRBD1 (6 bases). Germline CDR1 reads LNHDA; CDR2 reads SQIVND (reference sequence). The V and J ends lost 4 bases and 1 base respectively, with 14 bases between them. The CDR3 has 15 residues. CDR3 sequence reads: CASSRSGERSYEQYF. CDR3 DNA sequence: TGTGCCAGTAGTAGATCAGGGGAACGATCCTACGAGCAGTACTTC.

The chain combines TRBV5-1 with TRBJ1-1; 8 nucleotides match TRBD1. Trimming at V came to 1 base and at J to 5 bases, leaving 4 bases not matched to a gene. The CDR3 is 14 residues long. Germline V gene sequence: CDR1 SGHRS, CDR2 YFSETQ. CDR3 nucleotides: TGCGCCAGCAGCTTGACAGGGGGGGAAACTGAAGCTTTCTTT. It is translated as CASSLTGGETEAFF.

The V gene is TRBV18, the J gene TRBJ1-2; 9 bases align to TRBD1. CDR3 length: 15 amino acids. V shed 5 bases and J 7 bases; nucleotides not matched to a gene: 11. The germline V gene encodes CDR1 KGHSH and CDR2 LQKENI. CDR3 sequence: CASSITGTGPTGYTF. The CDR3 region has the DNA TGTGCCAGCTCAATAACCGGGACAGGGCCGACTGGCTACACCTTC.

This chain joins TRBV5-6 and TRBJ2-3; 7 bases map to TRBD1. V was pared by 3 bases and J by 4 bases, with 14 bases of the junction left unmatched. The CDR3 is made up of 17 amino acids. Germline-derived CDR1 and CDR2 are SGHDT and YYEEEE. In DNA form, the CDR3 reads TGTGCCAGCAGCTCCTCTGAGGGACAGAGACAAGCAGATACGCAGTATTTT. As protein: CASSSSEGQRQADTQYF.

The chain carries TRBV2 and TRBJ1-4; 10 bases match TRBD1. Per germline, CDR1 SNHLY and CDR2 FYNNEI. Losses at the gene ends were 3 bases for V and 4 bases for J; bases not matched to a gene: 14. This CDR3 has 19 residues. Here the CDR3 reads CASSEFPGQGFGNNEKLFF. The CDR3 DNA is TGTGCCAGCAGTGAGTTCCCGGGACAGGGGTTCGGTAATAATGAAAAACTGTTTTTT.